One T cell receptor beta chain is described in this entry. The target of this receptor is not known. No clone much larger than this one lies a single base away; base qualities are absent. Using the deep immunoSEQ assay, multiplex PCR amplified TCR CDR3 regions from genomic DNA. Genomic DNA extracted from each cell subset was distributed evenly over all wells of several immunoSEQ 96-well plates, and each plate served as one replicate. For sorted subsets, each replicate PCR was loaded with about 200 ng genomic DNA, equivalent to 30,000 or so T cell genomes. The purified libraries were quantified using a Qubit 3.0 fluorometer, sized with a Bioanalyzer 2100, and then quantified again using the KAPA Library Quantification kit. A separate single-read 150-cycle Illumina NextSeq 550 flow cell was used to sequence each immunoSEQ 96-well plate. Turning to the authors' computational methods: Because the immunoSEQ output held only junctional sequences and lacked quality scores, the filtering could not match the filtering applied to full-length reads. Sequences were annotated with PyIR, a Python wrapper for IgBLAST v1.9, and V/J genes and CDR3 were assigned using IMGT germline references. Reads were removed for weak V/J assignments (E-value above 1e-6), missing CDR3, stop codons, out-of-frame junctions, or ambiguous translated residues. V3J clonotypes were defined as sequences sharing an identical inferred V gene, J gene, and CDR3 amino acid sequence. The percentage overlap between two repertoires was calculated by dividing the number of shared unique clonotypes by the size of the smaller repertoire. Three approaches were used to assess repertoire richness: RTK rarefaction, the Chao1 estimator, and Recon v2.1 estimates of unobserved clonotypes. Generation probabilities for all TCRbeta clonotypes obtained by the gDNA method from a few donors were computed using OLGA. Imported from immuneACCESS, the table was reduced by TCRdb to in-frame sequences with V and J called. These copies leave out some clones; in studies compared against another copy, an unresolved V gene accounts for under half, and the cause of the remainder is not known. That table gives V, J and clone size, and the DNA gave D and trimming. The sample table lists about 2.3 million clones, 85% to 95% of them with a count of one. The ten largest clones represent approximately 0.4% of the sample.

Healthy HIV-negative adults with no recently reported acute infections or vaccinations were included as donors. Every donor was a Caucasian adult residing in Nashville, Tennessee, USA. CD4+ T cells were enriched through magnetic negative selection, after which naive cells were positively selected on CD45RA and the remaining negative fraction served as the memory subset. Blood was obtained by leukapheresis, after which PBMCs were separated by Ficoll-Histopaque density gradient centrifugation and cryopreserved in liquid nitrogen vapor phase. Analytical flow cytometry was used to check the purity and quantity of every magnetically sorted T cell population. Genomic DNA was isolated from every sorted fraction and measured by UV absorbance on a Nanodrop 2000c. The sample comes from a study of shared clonotypes between healthy human individuals (dated by TCRdb to 2020 to 2021). For the study in its entirety: The cohort included a few men and a couple of women between 18 and 49 years of age. For each donor, three plates each were used for CD4 naive and CD4 memory, two plates were used for CD8 naive, and one plate was used for CD8 memory. Different laboratories and diverse techniques were used to prepare libraries and sequence TCR repertoires, to increase sequencing depth and limit assay-specific biases. To estimate repertoire size and how much clonotypes are shared between individuals, the study performed deep sequencing of blood TCR repertoires from a few healthy adults. Between about 0.85 and 10 billion PBMCs per donor were obtained by leukapheresis.

What the study reported, not specific to this receptor: Naive subsets generally had larger estimated clonotype richness than memory subsets. Because the study included a small number of donors, the genetic and exposure-history diversity represented was limited. Sampling was restricted to blood, and TCR repertoires in tissue are likely to differ from TCR repertoires in blood. When a few donors were compared, the shared fraction of clonotypes was about 5.4% for naive CD4, around 3.5% for naive CD8, roughly 2.5% for memory CD4, and 0.35% to 0.5% for memory CD8. Pairwise subsampling led to the expectation that sequencing depth would affect the degree of clonotype sharing among donors. Incomplete sequencing was indicated by rarefaction of sorted-subset datasets, despite the large sequencing depth. Higher generation probabilities were observed for clonotypes shared by all four sorted-subset donors than for non-shared clonotypes.

The material sequenced was naive CD4+ T cells from PBMCs. Explained via the paper, the cell subset or site label denotes: CD45RA+ positively selected. This sequence originates from a man aged 18-30 years in good health. Some clones in this sample may be carry-over from other donors' samples.

Read as DNA, the sequence is TGTGCCAGCAGCCCCGGCCATGAGCAGTTCTTC. It encodes CASSPGHEQFF. The sequence is built from TRBV7-2 and TRBJ2-1, with the D segment identity uncertain. Via the germline V gene, CDR1 is SGHTA and CDR2 FQGNSA. From cysteine to phenylalanine, the CDR3 is 11 amino acids long. Only the CDR3 DNA stays, 33 bases, in frame from base 1. Trimming at the junction amounts to 5 bases on V and 8 bases on J, and the germline ends lie 7 bases apart.